The rows below give T cell receptor beta chains drawn from one sample of a study of blood T cells in healthy people across ages. Using its own MiXCR run on the 5' RACE reads, TCRdb lists one record per CDR3 protein. The repertoire has about 1.7 million distinct CDR3 sequences, about 30% of them found once; the top ten carry roughly 8.2%. The sample comprised blood. The receptors were gathered from a woman in her 30s in good health. Both conserved end residues are part of each CDR3. The D gene is left open where the match is weak. Clone size is shown for a subset of rows, as once, few, many or a class of expanded clone.

j_gene,v_gene,abundance,d_gene,CDR3nt,CDR3aa
TRBJ2-7,TRBV7-9,many,TRBD1,TGTGCCAGCAGCTCAAGACAGGGGAGCCACGAGCAGTACTTC,CASSSRQGSHEQYF
TRBJ2-5,TRBV4-1,few,.,TGCGCCAGCAGTCCTTATCCTCTAAGACGGGAAGAGACCCAGTACTTC,CASSPYPLRREETQYF
TRBJ2-5,TRBV7-6,many,TRBD2,TGTGCCAGCAGCACGGGACTAGCGGGGGGGACCCAGTACTTC,CASSTGLAGGTQYF
TRBJ1-1,TRBV2,few,.,TGTGCCAGTAGTGAAGATTCCGAAGCTTTCTTT,CASSEDSEAFF
TRBJ2-7,TRBV6-1,.,TRBD2,TGTGCCAGCGGACTAGAGTTTCGCGAGCAGTACTTC,CASGLEFREQYF
TRBJ2-1,TRBV9,.,.,TGTGCCAGCAGCCCGGCCGCCTCGGTCGGCGAGCAGTTCTTC,CASSPAASVGEQFF
TRBJ1-2,TRBV7-2,many,.,TGTGCCAGCAGCTTAGCGGGGGGTGCGGGCTACACCTTC,CASSLAGGAGYTF
TRBJ1-2,TRBV3-1,few,.,TGTGCCAGCAGCCAAGGACATTATACGCCTTATGGGGGCTACACCTTC,CASSQGHYTPYGGYTF
TRBJ2-4,TRBV29-1,few,.,TGCAGCGTTGATTTGAGTGGAGAAACAGCCTACAATGAGCAGTACTTC,CSVDLSGETAYNEQYF
TRBJ1-2,TRBV7-2,many,.,TGTGCCAGCAGCCCACAGTTAGGGCCAGCGGGCTACACCTTC,CASSPQLGPAGYTF
TRBJ2-1,TRBV7-2,.,TRBD2,TGTGCCAGCAGCTCGTCTAGCGGGCTCACCTACGAGCAGTTCTTC,CASSSSSGLTYEQFF
TRBJ2-7,TRBV20-1,few,.,TGCAGTGCTCTAGGGGACGGGGGTTACGAGCAGTACTTC,CSALGDGGYEQYF
TRBJ1-1,TRBV5-1,many,TRBD1,TGCGCCAGCAGCCGTCTTACAGGGGGAAACACTGAAGCTTTCTTT,CASSRLTGGNTEAFF
TRBJ2-3,TRBV5-1,.,TRBD1,TGCGCCAGCAGCCCCGGGGACAGGGAACACAGATACCAGTATTTT,CASSPGDREHRYQYF
TRBJ2-7,TRBV12-3/TRBV12-4,.,TRBD1,TGTACCAGCAGTCCCCAGAGGGGGGGACAGGGTGACGAGCAGTACTTC,CTSSPQRGGQGDEQYF
TRBJ1-5,TRBV20-1,many,.,TGCAGTGCTAGTCCTGGGGGGGGGCTCAGCAATCAGCCCCAGCATTTT,CSASPGGGLSNQPQHF
TRBJ1-5,TRBV7-2,.,.,TGTGCCAGCAGCCCAACAGTGAGGGCAGGGAATCAGCCCCAGCATTTT,CASSPTVRAGNQPQHF
TRBJ2-5,TRBV7-2,few,.,TGTGCCAGCAGCTTAGAACCCTGGCGAGAGACCCAGTACTTC,CASSLEPWRETQYF
TRBJ2-1,TRBV6-2/TRBV6-3,few,.,TGTACCAGCAGTTTCGGAGAGATTGAGCAGTTCTTC,CTSSFGEIEQFF
TRBJ2-3,TRBV12-3/TRBV12-4,few,.,TGTGCCTGCAGTTTAGTTGTTTCTCGGGCAGTATACACAGATACGCAGTATTTT,CACSLVVSRAVYTDTQYF
TRBJ1-5,TRBV7-2,.,.,TGTGCCAGCAGCCCAAGGGGGGGAGGCGGCAATCAGCCCCAGCATTTT,CASSPRGGGGNQPQHF
TRBJ2-7,TRBV7-9,many,TRBD2,TGTGCCAGCAGCTCGGGACTAGCGGGTAACGAGCAGTACTTC,CASSSGLAGNEQYF
TRBJ2-5,TRBV10-3,many,.,TGTGCCATCAGTGATCGGGGTGAGACCCAGTACTTC,CAISDRGETQYF
TRBJ2-7,TRBV12-3/TRBV12-4,.,TRBD1,TGTGCCAGCAGTTTTGAGGACAGGGGAGACGAGCAGTACTTC,CASSFEDRGDEQYF
TRBJ2-7,TRBV7-2,few,.,TGTGCCAGCAGCTTAGAAGGGACTCCCGTCCACGAGCAGTACTTC,CASSLEGTPVHEQYF
TRBJ2-3,TRBV6-5,few,TRBD2,TGTGCCAGCAGTTACTCCATCGGGAGGCGGGGGGGCACAGATACGCAGTATTTT,CASSYSIGRRGGTDTQYF
TRBJ2-1,TRBV5-1,few,TRBD1,TGCGCCAGCAGCTTCGAACAGGGGGCCGCCTACAATGAGCAGTTCTTC,CASSFEQGAAYNEQFF
TRBJ2-5,TRBV20-1,few,TRBD2,TGCAGTGCTAGAGATAGCGGGGGGCTACAAGAGACCCAGTACTTC,CSARDSGGLQETQYF